Listed here is a single T cell receptor (beta chain). What it recognizes is unknown. The method was immunoSEQ multiplex PCR; TCRdb's version includes in-frame clones alone and lacks a portion of them. The sample yields about 83,000 clones, 85% to 95% seen once. The data were taken from a study of T cell responses to AZD1222 COVID-19 vaccine. Study findings and constraints: Baseline antibody screening turned up just a handful of seropositive AZD1222 recipients. Sampling captured repertoires only after the peak T cell response.

CDR3 size: 14 residues. The J segment lost 7 bases and the V segment lost 0 bases, leaving 4 bases of the junction unmatched. Looked up from germline, CDR1 is SEHNR and CDR2 is FQNEAQ (reference sequence). The sequencing used peripheral blood, collected on day 0 of MenACWY control vaccination. The gene calls are TRBV7-9 and TRBJ2-3, with 7 bases identical to TRBD1. The receptor was isolated from an adult in good health. The CDR3 region is CASSLAGTVNTQYF. CDR3 nucleotide sequence: TGTGCCAGCAGCTTAGCTGGGACAGTTAATACGCAGTATTTT.